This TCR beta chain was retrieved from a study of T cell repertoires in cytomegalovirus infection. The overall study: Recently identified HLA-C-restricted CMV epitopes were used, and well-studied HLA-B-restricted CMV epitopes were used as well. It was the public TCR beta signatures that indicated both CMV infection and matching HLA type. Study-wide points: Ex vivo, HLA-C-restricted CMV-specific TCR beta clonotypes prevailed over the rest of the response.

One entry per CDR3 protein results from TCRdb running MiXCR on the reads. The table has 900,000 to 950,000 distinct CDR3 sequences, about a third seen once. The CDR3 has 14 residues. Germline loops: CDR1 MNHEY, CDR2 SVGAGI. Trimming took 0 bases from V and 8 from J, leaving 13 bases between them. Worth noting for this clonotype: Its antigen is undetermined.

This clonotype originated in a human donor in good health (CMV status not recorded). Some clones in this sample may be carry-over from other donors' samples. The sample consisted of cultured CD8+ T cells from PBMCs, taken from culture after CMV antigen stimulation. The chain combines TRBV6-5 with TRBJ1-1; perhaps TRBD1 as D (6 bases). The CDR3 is CASSYSGAALEAFF. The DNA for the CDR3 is TGTGCCAGCAGTTACTCGGGGGCCGCCTTAGAAGCTTTCTTT.